This is a list of T cell receptor beta chains from one sample in a study of blood T cell repertoires in COVID-19. Clones were read by immunoSEQ multiplex PCR, and TCRdb kept only the in-frame ones, dropping some. This table has 250,000 to 350,000 clones, about 89% appearing once. The sequencing input was PBMCs or T cells enriched from blood (not recorded which). The source of these receptors is a young woman who had recovered from COVID-19. Both conserved end residues are part of each CDR3.

V gene,J gene,CDR3 protein
TRBV2,TRBJ1-4,CAGSRTGDNEKLFF
TRBV18,TRBJ2-3,CASSPAPTDTQYF
TRBV20-1,TRBJ2-5,CSASLVETQYF
TRBV5-1,TRBJ2-2,CASSTTTSGGAGAGELFF
TRBV7-9,TRBJ1-2,CASSFFEGMSYGYTF
TRBV11-2,TRBJ2-7,CASSLVAGGAFYEQYF
TRBV19,TRBJ1-4,CASSNFLGIRALFRGKLFF
TRBV6-5,TRBJ1-1,CASSYSGDRGEAFF
TRBV5-8,TRBJ2-7,CASSLVGGYEQYF
TRBV4-1,TRBJ1-4,CASSPPGATNEKLFF
TRBV4-1,TRBJ2-1,CASSQGHSSYNEQFF
TRBV18,TRBJ1-1,CASSPSGFTEAFF
TRBV16,TRBJ1-2,CASSPARTESGYTF
TRBV10-3,TRBJ2-5,CAIRVEETQYF
TRBV6-5,TRBJ2-2,CASSKTGLNTGELFF
TRBV20-1,TRBJ2-5,CSAERMETQYF
TRBV30,TRBJ1-5,CAWSGGTGYQPQHF
TRBV29-1,TRBJ1-2,CSVAGTGGWISYGYTF
TRBV7-3,TRBJ2-1,CASSLLPGDDNEQFF
TRBV28,TRBJ2-4,CASSSPGGNIQYF
TRBV2,TRBJ1-1,CASSVGRQPNTEAFF
TRBV2,TRBJ2-2,CASSTTPDRAGTGELFF
TRBV9,TRBJ1-2,CASSGTAGGYTF
TRBV19,TRBJ2-3,CASSIGLQSTDTQYF
TRBV18,TRBJ1-3,CASSPPGSGNTIYF
TRBV5-5,TRBJ1-4,CASSLRGTGGFGDEKLFF
TRBV13,TRBJ1-5,CASSLGPRQPQHF
TRBV18,TRBJ1-4,CASSPRQAHNEKLFF
TRBV4-3,TRBJ2-1,CASSQDSTGLYNEQFF
TRBV27,TRBJ1-5,CASSLWGGGSQPQHF
TRBV7-8,TRBJ1-3,CASSLNPGQGYTIYF
TRBV9,TRBJ1-4,CASSVGQVGREKLFF
TRBV3-1/TRBV3-2,TRBJ1-3,CASSPEGGRYTIYF
TRBV27,TRBJ2-1,CASTLGVAASYNEQFF
TRBV7-9,TRBJ1-4,CASSRGEKLFF
TRBV3-1/TRBV3-2,TRBJ2-7,CASSQTLEQYF
TRBV20-1,TRBJ1-1,CSASSGESEAFF
TRBV19,TRBJ1-6,CASNHGGVNSPLHF
TRBV9,TRBJ1-1,CASSVPGAEAFF
TRBV24-1,TRBJ1-2,CATSERTGHGYTF
TRBV2,TRBJ2-6,CASTLERSSGANVLTF
TRBV5-4,TRBJ1-1,CASTTGTMNTEAFF
TRBV5-4,TRBJ2-1,CASSLPSGEIEQFF
TRBV7-2,TRBJ1-5,CASSLREGSRQPQHF
TRBV7-8,TRBJ1-1,CASSPRLDFIEAFF
TRBV2,TRBJ1-1,CASRSTGANTEAFF
TRBV9,TRBJ1-1,CASSVLTGGNGFF
TRBV24-1,TRBJ1-2,CATSDRGQNYGYTF
TRBV29-1,TRBJ1-2,CSVEEMWTGGNYGYTF
TRBV6-4,TRBJ1-5,CASSATGIEPQHF